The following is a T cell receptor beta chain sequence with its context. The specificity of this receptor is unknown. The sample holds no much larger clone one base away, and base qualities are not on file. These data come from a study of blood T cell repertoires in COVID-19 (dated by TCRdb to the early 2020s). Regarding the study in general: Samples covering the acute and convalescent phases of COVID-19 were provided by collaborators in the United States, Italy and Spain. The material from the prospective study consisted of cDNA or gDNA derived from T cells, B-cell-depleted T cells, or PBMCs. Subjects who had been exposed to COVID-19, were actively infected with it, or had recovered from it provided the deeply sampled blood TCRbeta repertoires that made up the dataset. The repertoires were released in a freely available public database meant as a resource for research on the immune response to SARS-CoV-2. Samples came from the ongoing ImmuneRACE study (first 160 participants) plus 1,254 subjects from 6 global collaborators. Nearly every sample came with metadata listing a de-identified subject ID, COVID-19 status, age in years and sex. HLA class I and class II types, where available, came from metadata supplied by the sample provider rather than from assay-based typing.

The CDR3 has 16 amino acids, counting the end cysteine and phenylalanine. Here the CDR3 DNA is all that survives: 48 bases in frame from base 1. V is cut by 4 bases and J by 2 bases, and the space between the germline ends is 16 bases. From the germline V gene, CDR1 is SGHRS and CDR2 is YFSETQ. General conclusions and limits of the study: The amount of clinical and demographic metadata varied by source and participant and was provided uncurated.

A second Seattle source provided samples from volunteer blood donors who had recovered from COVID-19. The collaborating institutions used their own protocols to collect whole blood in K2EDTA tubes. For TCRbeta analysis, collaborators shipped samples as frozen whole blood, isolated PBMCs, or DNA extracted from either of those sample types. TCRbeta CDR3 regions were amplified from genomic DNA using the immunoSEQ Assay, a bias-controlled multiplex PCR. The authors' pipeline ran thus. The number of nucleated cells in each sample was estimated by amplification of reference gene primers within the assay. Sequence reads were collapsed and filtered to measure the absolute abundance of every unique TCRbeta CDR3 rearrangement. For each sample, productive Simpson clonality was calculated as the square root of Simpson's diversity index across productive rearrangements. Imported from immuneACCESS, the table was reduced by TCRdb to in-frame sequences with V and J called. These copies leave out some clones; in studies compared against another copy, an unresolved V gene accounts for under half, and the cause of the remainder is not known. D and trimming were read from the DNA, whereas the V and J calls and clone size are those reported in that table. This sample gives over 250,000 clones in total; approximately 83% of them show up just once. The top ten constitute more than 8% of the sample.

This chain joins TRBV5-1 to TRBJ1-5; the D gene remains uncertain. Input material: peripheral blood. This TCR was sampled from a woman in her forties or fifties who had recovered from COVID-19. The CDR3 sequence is CASSPIGGFGNQPQHF. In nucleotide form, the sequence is TGCGCCAGCAGCCCAATTGGAGGGTTCGGCAATCAGCCCCAGCATTTT.